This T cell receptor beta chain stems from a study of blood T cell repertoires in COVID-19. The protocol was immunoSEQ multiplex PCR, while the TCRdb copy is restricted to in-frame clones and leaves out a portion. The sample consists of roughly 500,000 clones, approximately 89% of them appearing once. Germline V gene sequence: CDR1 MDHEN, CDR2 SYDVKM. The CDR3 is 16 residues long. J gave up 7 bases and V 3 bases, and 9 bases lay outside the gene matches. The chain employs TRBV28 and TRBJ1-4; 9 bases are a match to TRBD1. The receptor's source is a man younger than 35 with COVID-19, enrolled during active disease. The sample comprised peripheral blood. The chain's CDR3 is CASSFLTGGYVEKLFF. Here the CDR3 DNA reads TGTGCCAGCAGTTTCCTAACAGGGGGCTATGTTGAAAAACTGTTTTTT.